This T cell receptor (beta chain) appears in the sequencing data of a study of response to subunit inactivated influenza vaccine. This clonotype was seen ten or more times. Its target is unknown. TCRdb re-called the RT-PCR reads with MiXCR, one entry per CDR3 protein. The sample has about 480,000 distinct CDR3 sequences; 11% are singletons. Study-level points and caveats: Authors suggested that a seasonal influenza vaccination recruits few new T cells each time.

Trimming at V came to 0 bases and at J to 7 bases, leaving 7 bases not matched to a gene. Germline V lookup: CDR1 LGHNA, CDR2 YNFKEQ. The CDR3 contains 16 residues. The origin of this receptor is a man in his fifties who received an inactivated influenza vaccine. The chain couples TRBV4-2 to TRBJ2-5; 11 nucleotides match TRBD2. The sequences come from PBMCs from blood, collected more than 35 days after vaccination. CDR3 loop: CASSQEGLADGVTQYF. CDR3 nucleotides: TGTGCCAGCAGCCAAGAGGGACTAGCGGATGGCGTGACCCAGTACTTC.